This entry is about one T cell receptor (beta chain). Its antigen is currently unknown. Each subset's genomic DNA was shared equally among a number of immunoSEQ plates. The repertoire was sequenced with immunoSEQ multiplex PCR; TCRdb's copy has only in-frame clones and lacks some. The data show fewer than 850,000 clones, 72% seen once. The sample is drawn from a study of shared clonotypes between healthy human individuals. General study results and limits: Limited genetic and exposure-history diversity came from having few donors.

Germline loops: CDR1 MDHEN, CDR2 SYDVKM. Trimming cost V 4 bases and J 6 bases; bases outside gene matches: 3. The CDR3 loop spans 14 amino acids. The V gene is TRBV28, the J gene TRBJ2-1, with TRBD1 matching over 10 bases. The sample consisted of memory CD4+ T cells sorted from blood. Stated subset: CD45RA-negative fraction. The source of this sequence is a woman aged 30 to 39 in good health. CDR3 DNA sequence: TGTGCCAGCAGTTCGGGACAGGGGATCAATGAGCAGTTCTTC. Translation: CASSSGQGINEQFF.